This T cell receptor (beta chain) was captured by sequencing in a study of molecular identifiers for immune sequencing clone quantification. The CDR3 has 17 residues. V shed 0 bases, J shed 2 bases, and the junction held 10 bases outside the gene matches. Germline loops: CDR1 ENHRY, CDR2 SYGVKD. This clonotype came up a few times. Sorting was used to obtain naive CD8 T cells (CD8+CD4-CCR7+CD45RA+). MiXCR was run by TCRdb on the PCR reads, yielding one entry per CDR3 protein. This table has about 640,000 distinct CDR3 sequences, roughly 21% appearing once. This chain joins TRBV10-3 and TRBJ2-7, with 7 bases fitting TRBD2. What was sequenced was naive CD8+ T cells from blood, with Jurkat cell RNA spiked in. Documented subset: FACS-sorted CD8+CD4-CCR7+CD45RA+ naive T cells. The sequence was obtained from a human donor in good health. Some libraries in this study had Jurkat cell RNA spiked in. For the CDR3, the DNA is TGTGCCATCAGTGAGTCATTCGGGGCTAGCGGCGCCTACGAGCAGTACTTC. Translated, it gives CAISESFGASGAYEQYF.